One and the same sample provided the 10 T cell receptor beta chains below, sequenced in a study of blood T cells in healthy people across ages. It was with a sample-barcoded 5' primer and a J-beta primer mix that a second PCR of about 6 to 11 cycles was run. From the 5' RACE reads, TCRdb called clonotypes with MiXCR, one entry per CDR3 protein. The sample holds 800,000 to 950,000 distinct CDR3 sequences; approximately 32% are singletons and the top ten take 10% to 13%. The same data also went into a second study, on T cells of mothers and their children.

Sample: blood. The source of these receptors is a woman in her thirties or forties in good health.

This chain uses TRBV3-1 with TRBJ2-1; 11 bases are a match to TRBD2. J gave up 6 bases and V 3 bases, and 4 bases lay outside the gene matches. CDR1 LGHDT and CDR2 YNNKEL come from the germline V gene (reference sequence). This CDR3 is 15 amino acids long. The DNA for the CDR3 is TGTGCCAGCAGCCACCTAGCGGGAGGCCTCAATGAGCAGTTCTTC. It encodes CASSHLAGGLNEQFF.

About this clonotype itself: A much more abundant neighbour one base away suggests this may be a read error. The CDR3 DNA reads as TGCAGTGCTAGGGAAACCTACAAGCAGTACTTC. Encoded protein: CSARETYKQYF. This rearrangement joins TRBV20-1 to TRBJ2-1; D is ambiguous. With the DNA end fitting TRBJ2-7 better, the J assignment may be wrong. CDR1 is DFQATT and CDR2 is SNEGSKA in the germline V gene (reference sequence). The CDR3 is 11 residues long.

This chain uses TRBV5-1 with TRBJ2-1, with TRBD1 as a possible D gene (6 bases). There are 16 residues in the CDR3. Germline CDR1 and CDR2: SGHRS and YFSETQ. V was cut by 0 bases and J by 3 bases, with 13 bases left in between. CDR3 loop: CASSLGAGANYNEQFF. The CDR3, as DNA: TGCGCCAGCAGCTTGGGGGCAGGGGCCAACTACAATGAGCAGTTCTTC.

This clonotype was observed a handful of times. The rearrangement links TRBV28 to TRBJ2-1; 12 bases fit TRBD1. With V trimmed by 6 bases and J by 7 bases, 7 bases remained unmatched. This CDR3 contains 15 residues. CDR1 is MDHEN and CDR2 is SYDVKM in the germline V gene. DNA for the CDR3: TGTGCCAGCAGCTCGGGACAGGGGGCGTGGAATGAGCAGTTCTTC. Protein sequence: CASSSGQGAWNEQFF.

The sample holds a few counts of this clonotype. The chain carries TRBV6-1 and TRBJ2-6; D unresolved. This CDR3 is built from 14 residues. CDR1 is MNHNS and CDR2 is SASEGT in the germline V gene. V gave up 3 bases and J gave up 1 base, with 4 bases separating them. CDR3 loop: CASSEESGANVLTF. For the CDR3, the DNA is TGTGCCAGCAGTGAGGAGTCTGGGGCCAACGTCCTGACTTTC.

This clonotype was recorded many times. Here the CDR3 DNA reads TGCGCCAGCAGCTTGGGGGCCCACCAGGGGGTAAACTACGAGCAGTACTTC. This gives the protein CASSLGAHQGVNYEQYF. The chain links TRBV5-1 to TRBJ2-7; 7 positions agree with TRBD1. J gave up 3 bases and V 0 bases, and 12 bases lay outside the gene matches. Germline V gene lookup returns CDR1 SGHRS and CDR2 YFSETQ. The CDR3 totals 17 residues.

This clonotype was seen a single time. This chain joins TRBV12-3 or TRBV12-4 and TRBJ2-5; TRBD2 agrees at 10 bases. CDR3 length: 14 amino acids. The V segment lost 5 bases and the J segment 4 bases; nucleotides outside the gene matches: 4. The CDR3 sequence: CASSRSGGVETQYF. The CDR3 DNA reads TGTGCCAGCAGTCGAAGCGGGGGGGTAGAGACCCAGTACTTC.

This clonotype was recorded at least ten times. The V and J genes are TRBV28 and TRBJ2-7; D might be TRBD1 or TRBD2, each matching 5 bases. The germline V gene encodes CDR1 MDHEN and CDR2 SYDVKM. V lost 5 bases to trimming and J lost 9 bases, with 14 bases between them. The CDR3 is 12 amino acids. The CDR3 loop is CASSRGTMGQYF. The CDR3 DNA follows: TGTGCCAGCAGTCGAGGGACGATGGGGCAGTACTTC.

The rearrangement uses TRBV20-1 and TRBJ2-1; 8 positions match TRBD1. The CDR3 extends over 17 amino acids. Germline assignment: CDR1 DFQATT and CDR2 SNEGSKA (reference sequence). V was pared by 0 bases and J by 2 bases, with 9 bases of the junction left unmatched. The CDR3 DNA reads as TGCAGTGCTAGAGATAGAAGGCCCAGGGGGCCCTACAATGAGCAGTTCTTC. It encodes CSARDRRPRGPYNEQFF.

The rearrangement links TRBV4-2 to TRBJ2-3; 9 nucleotides line up with TRBD2. The ends lost 0 bases at V and 5 bases at J; junction bases unmatched: 12. The CDR3 loop spans 18 amino acids. CDR1 and CDR2 (germline): LGHNA, YNFKEQ. The DNA for the CDR3 is TGTGCCAGCAGCCAAGATCCCCCGGGACTAGCCTACGTAGATACGCAGTATTTT. Translation: CASSQDPPGLAYVDTQYF.